This entry is about one T cell receptor (beta chain). It lacks a known antigen. Base-call qualities are not available, and no considerably larger clone is one nucleotide away. This record comes from a study of blood T cell repertoires in COVID-19 (TCRdb year 2020). General notes on the study: Samples covering the acute and convalescent phases of COVID-19 were provided by collaborators in the United States, Italy and Spain. The prospective study material was composed of cDNA or gDNA derived from T cells, B-cell-depleted T cells, or PBMCs. Subjects who had been exposed to COVID-19, were actively infected with it, or had recovered from it provided the deeply sampled blood TCRbeta repertoires that made up the dataset. A freely available public database, intended as a resource for researchers studying the immune response to SARS-CoV-2, is where the repertoires were released. The samples were drawn from the first 160 participants of the ongoing ImmuneRACE study and from 1,200 or so subjects provided by 6 global collaborators. Nearly every sample came with metadata listing a de-identified subject ID, COVID-19 status, age in years and sex. Where HLA class I and class II types were available, the types were taken from metadata supplied by the sample provider, not from assay-based typing.

As encoded in the germline V gene, CDR1 is SGHVS while CDR2 is FQNEAQ. From cysteine to phenylalanine, the CDR3 is 14 amino acids long. The kept DNA is CDR3 alone, 42 bases in frame from the first base. V is reduced by 1 base and J by 0 bases, leaving a spacing of 6 bases between them. In the prospective study, participants were about 18 to 95 years old, resided in approximately 25 geographic areas of the United States, and were enrolled through a virtual design. To assign participants to cohorts, the prospective study relied on clinical history that participants themselves reported in a screening survey and a study questionnaire. Recovered participants in ImmuneRACE Cohort 3 were defined as having two consecutive negative NP/OP PCR tests, clearance from a healthcare professional, or resolution of symptoms. In the prospective study, mobile phlebotomists collected whole blood, serum and a nasopharyngeal or oropharyngeal swab from each participant. Prospective study participants could optionally give additional blood draws and questionnaires over an approximately 2-month period. Prospective study blood samples were shipped either frozen or at room temperature before DNA extraction.

TCRbeta CDR3 regions were amplified from genomic DNA by means of the immunoSEQ Assay, a bias-controlled multiplex PCR. Per the original workflow: Nucleated cell counts per sample were estimated from amplification of reference gene primers within the assay. To quantify the absolute abundance of each unique TCRbeta CDR3 rearrangement, sequence reads were collapsed and filtered. For each sample, productive Simpson clonality was calculated as the square root of Simpson's diversity index across productive rearrangements. As stored in TCRdb, this immuneACCESS dataset retains in-frame rearrangements with V and J assigned. A fraction of the clones does not appear; measured against another copy, unresolved V genes explain less than half of the discrepancy, and the remainder lacks a known reason. V, J and clone size are those of that table, while D and trimming were read from the DNA. The sample contains roughly 310,000 clones, about 92% of them found a single time. The leading ten clones occupy 2.6% of the sample.

Findings and caveats that apply to the study as a whole: The quantity of clinical and demographic metadata differed by source and by participant and was supplied without curation.

The clonotype originates from a man aged 55 to 70 who had recovered from COVID-19. The chain couples TRBV7-8 to TRBJ1-1; perhaps TRBD1 is the D gene, with 6 bases matching. Sequences were obtained from PBMCs or T cells enriched from blood (not recorded which). The CDR3 protein sequence reads: CASSLGTVNTEAFF. The nucleotides read TGTGCCAGCAGCTTAGGGACAGTGAACACTGAAGCTTTCTTT.